This entry describes one T cell receptor (beta chain). Its antigen is not identified. Other DNA sequences in the sample encode the same CDR3. Reverse transcription of all isolated RNA meant that expressed TCRB transcripts were sequenced. This table comes from immunoSEQ multiplex PCR, and its TCRdb copy is limited to in-frame clones, with some not included. The data contain 400,000 or so clones, 9.6% of them seen just once; the ten biggest clones take up less than 0.65%. Deletions cut 5 bases from V and 2 bases from J, with 8 bases between. The length of the CDR3 is 12 residues. CDR1 and CDR2 (germline): SGHDT, YYEEEE. This record belongs to a study of beta chain features in type 1 diabetes. Looking at the study overall: Sorted cell examination encompassed roughly 98,000,000 cells across all samples. Findings and limits, study-wide: Type 1 diabetes patients showed a moderate but significant shortening of TCRB CDR3s in all four CD4+ subsets. Junctions at VDJ sites from type 1 diabetes patients had fewer insertions and more deletions. For patients and controls alike, PCR might favor shorter templates to the same degree.

What was sequenced was central memory CD4+ T cells from blood. This chain links TRBV5-6 with TRBJ2-7; no reliable D call. The receptor comes from a young man with type 1 diabetes. This CDR3 is CASSTGPYEQYF. CDR3 DNA sequence: TGTGCCAGCAGTACCGGGCCCTACGAGCAGTACTTC.